These 16 T cell receptor beta chains were sequenced from one sample in a study of blood T cell repertoires in COVID-19. The method was immunoSEQ multiplex PCR; TCRdb's version includes in-frame clones alone and lacks a portion of them. This table has over 130,000 clones, 70% to 90% appearing once. The sequencing input was PBMCs or T cells enriched from blood (not recorded which). The origin of the receptors is a woman between 50 and 59 years old with acute COVID-19.

The V gene is TRBV7-8, the J gene TRBJ1-2; 7 positions agree with TRBD1. CDR1 is SGHVS, CDR2 FQNEAQ, per germline. V lost 0 bases to trimming and J lost 10 bases; unmatched junction nucleotides: 8. The CDR3 is 14 residues long. CDR3 sequence reads: CASSLAAGQQDYTF. The CDR3 nucleotides read TGTGCCAGCAGCTTAGCCGCGGGACAGCAGGACTACACCTTC.

The J gene is TRBJ2-1, the V gene TRBV3-1 (or the pseudogene TRBV3-2), with 12 bases aligning to TRBD2. J gave up 9 bases and V 4 bases, and 4 bases lay outside the gene matches. The CDR3 contains 14 residues. Germline V gene sequence: CDR1 LGHDT, CDR2 YNNKEL (reference sequence). The CDR3 sequence: CASSLGTSGREQFF. The CDR3 region has the DNA TGTGCCAGCAGCCTGGGGACTAGCGGGCGTGAGCAGTTCTTC.

The chain combines TRBV28 with TRBJ1-2; possible D gene TRBD1, 5 bases. CDR3 length: 13 amino acids. Trimming shortened V by 3 bases and J by 2 bases, and 7 bases separated the two germline ends. The germline V gene encodes CDR1 MDHEN and CDR2 SYDVKM. The CDR3 loop reads CASSFRVNYGYTF. DNA for the CDR3: TGTGCCAGCAGTTTCAGGGTCAACTATGGCTACACCTTC.

The J gene is TRBJ2-5, the V gene TRBV6-1; D uncertain. Trimming stripped 2 bases from V and 6 bases from J, with 16 bases between. CDR3 length: 15 amino acids. Per the germline V gene, CDR1 is MNHNS and CDR2 is SASEGT. The chain's CDR3 is CASSELSVGVQTQYF. The DNA for the CDR3 is TGTGCCAGCAGTGAACTATCTGTGGGCGTGCAGACCCAGTACTTC.

The chain combines TRBV5-1 with TRBJ2-1; 12 nucleotides align to TRBD2. V was clipped by 3 bases and J by 8 bases; unmatched bases: 12. This CDR3 has 17 amino acids. Germline-derived CDR1 and CDR2 are SGHRS and YFSETQ. In DNA, the CDR3 is TGCGCCAGCAGCTCTCGACTAGCGGGAGACCTAAACGATGAGCAGTTCTTC. It is translated as CASSSRLAGDLNDEQFF. Full variable domain (rest looked up from reference TRBV5-1 and TRBJ2-1): KAGVTQTPRYLIKTRGQQVTLSCSPISGHRSVSWYQQTPGQGLQFLFEYFSETQRNKGNFPGRFSGRQFSNSRSEMNVSTLELGDSALYLCASSSRLAGDLNDEQFFGPGTRLTVL.

The chain is built from TRBV5-1 and TRBJ2-2; the D gene is possibly TRBD1 (5 bases). The V gene lost 3 bases and the J gene lost 4 bases, with 13 bases spanning the gap. Germline CDR1 SGHRS, CDR2 YFSETQ. The CDR3 runs to 15 residues. For the CDR3, the DNA is TGCGCCAGCAGCTCCGAAGGGGTTTCCACCGGGGAGCTGTTTTTT. Its translation is CASSSEGVSTGELFF.

The CDR3 DNA reads as TGCGCCAGCAGCCAAGATATCGCCAGGGGCGAGCAGTACTTC. Translation: CASSQDIARGEQYF. The rearrangement uses TRBV4-3 and TRBJ2-7, with a possible D match to TRBD1 (6 bases). This CDR3 is 14 amino acids long. Germline CDR1 is LGHNA and CDR2 is YSLEER. V lost 0 bases, J lost 6 bases, and 12 bases lay in between.

This chain uses TRBV7-9 with TRBJ2-1; 9 nucleotides align to TRBD2. Germline loops: CDR1 SEHNR, CDR2 FQNEAQ (reference sequence). With 6 bases clipped from V and 7 bases from J, the junction kept 13 bases outside the gene matches. The CDR3 has 16 residues. CDR3 region: CASRGGLAGVKNEQFF. The CDR3 DNA reads as TGTGCCAGCAGGGGGGGATTAGCGGGAGTTAAGAATGAGCAGTTCTTC.

The chain is built from TRBV10-3 and TRBJ2-1; D is perhaps TRBD2 (5 bases). Germline-derived CDR1 and CDR2 are ENHRY and SYGVKD. The CDR3 is 13 residues long. The DNA for the CDR3 is TGTGCAGGATCGTGGGAGATCTACAATGAGCAGTTCTTC. This translates into CAGSWEIYNEQFF.

This chain connects TRBV6-5 to TRBJ2-1, with TRBD1 matching 11 bases. V was pared by 6 bases and J by 5 bases, with 6 bases of the junction left unmatched. Germline V gene data show CDR1 as MNHEY and CDR2 as SVGAGI. CDR3 length: 15 amino acids. In nucleotides, the CDR3 is TGTGCCAGCAGAGAGGACAGGGGGCAGGACAATGAGCAGTTCTTC. Amino acid sequence: CASREDRGQDNEQFF.

V is TRBV5-8 and J is TRBJ2-1; 7 bases are a match to TRBD1. The germline V gene encodes CDR1 SGHTS and CDR2 YDEGEE. The CDR3 contains 14 residues. Germline trimming cut 4 bases from V and 4 bases from J; bases unmatched to any gene: 5. The CDR3 DNA sequence: TGTGCCAGCAGCATAGGGGACAGTTACAATGAGCAGTTCTTC. Protein sequence: CASSIGDSYNEQFF.

This sequence joins TRBV14 and TRBJ1-5, with no clear D. Germline V gene lookup returns CDR1 SGHDN and CDR2 FVKESK. Trimming left V 6 bases short and J 1 base short, with 10 bases between. CDR3 length: 14 amino acids. The DNA for the CDR3 is TGTGCCAGCAGACTTGACACCAGCAATCAGCCCCAGCATTTT. Its translation: CASRLDTSNQPQHF.

The rearrangement joins TRBV29-1 to TRBJ2-7; 11 nucleotides align to TRBD2. The germline V gene encodes CDR1 SQVTM and CDR2 ANQGSEA. With V trimmed by 6 bases and J by 2 bases, 9 bases remained unmatched. This CDR3 is 15 amino acids long. CDR3 sequence (DNA): TGCAGCGTAGACCAAGGGACTAGCGGCACCTACGAGCAGTACTTC. The encoded protein is CSVDQGTSGTYEQYF.

V is TRBV7-9 and J is TRBJ2-5; a weak D match, TRBD2 (5 bases). Germline-derived CDR1 and CDR2 are SEHNR and FQNEAQ (reference sequence). The CDR3 has 18 amino acids. The V end was cut by 4 bases, the J end by 4 bases, with 25 bases between. The CDR3 loop reads CASSSDVARRNWGETQYF. In DNA, the CDR3 is TGTGCCAGCAGCTCGGATGTAGCGAGACGCAATTGGGGAGAGACCCAGTACTTC.

As DNA, the CDR3 is TGTGCCAGCAAAAGGAGGAATGACAATCAGCCCCAGCATTTT. Residues: CASKRRNDNQPQHF. V is TRBV2 and J is TRBJ1-5; D unclear. V shed 7 bases and J shed 3 bases, with 13 bases lying between them. Germline-derived CDR1 and CDR2 are SNHLY and FYNNEI. The CDR3 contains 14 residues.

J is TRBJ2-3 and V is TRBV9, with TRBD2 matching 9 bases. Germline V lookup: CDR1 SGDLS, CDR2 YYNGEE. V trimming: 4 bases; J trimming: 2 bases; junction bases outside the gene matches: 11. This CDR3 is 17 amino acids long. In DNA, the CDR3 is TGTGCCAGCAGCCCCCCAAGAGCTAGCGGGAACACAGATACGCAGTATTTT. Amino acid sequence: CASSPPRASGNTDTQYF.